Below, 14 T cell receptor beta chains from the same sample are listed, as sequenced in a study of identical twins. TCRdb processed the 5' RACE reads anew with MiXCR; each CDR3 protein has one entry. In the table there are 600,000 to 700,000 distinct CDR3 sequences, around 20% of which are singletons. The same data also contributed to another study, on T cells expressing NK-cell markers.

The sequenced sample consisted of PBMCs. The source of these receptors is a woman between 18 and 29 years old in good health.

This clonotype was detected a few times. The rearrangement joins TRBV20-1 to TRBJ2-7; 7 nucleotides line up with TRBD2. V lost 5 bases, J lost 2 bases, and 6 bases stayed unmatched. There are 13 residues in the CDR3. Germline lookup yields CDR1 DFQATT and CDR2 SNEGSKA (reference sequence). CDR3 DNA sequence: TGCAGTGCTGTGGCTAGCGGAACCTACGAGCAGTACTTC. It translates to CSAVASGTYEQYF.

As DNA, the CDR3 is TGTGCCAGCAGTCCCCCGAGGCTAGCGGGGAATGAGCAGTTCTTC. Translated: CASSPPRLAGNEQFF. This chain connects TRBV6-2 or TRBV6-3 to TRBJ2-1, with 9 bases identical to TRBD2. The CDR3 has 15 amino acids. Germline V gene sequence: CDR1 MNHEY, CDR2 SVGEGT. V lost 5 bases and J lost 7; bases outside the gene matches: 9.

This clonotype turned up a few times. As DNA, the CDR3 is TGCGCCAGCAGCTTGGCGGCCAGGACGAACACCGGGGAGCTGTTTTTT. Amino acids: CASSLAARTNTGELFF. The chain combines TRBV5-1 with TRBJ2-2; no definite D call. CDR1 SGHRS and CDR2 YFSETQ come from the germline V gene. The CDR3 length is 16 residues. V lost 0 bases, J lost 0 bases, and 9 bases lay in between.

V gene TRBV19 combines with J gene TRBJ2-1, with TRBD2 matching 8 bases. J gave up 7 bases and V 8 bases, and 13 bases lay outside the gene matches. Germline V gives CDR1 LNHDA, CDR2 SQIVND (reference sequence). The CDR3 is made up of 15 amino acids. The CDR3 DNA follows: TGTGCCAGTCCCCTCGGGTCGCGGGGGGATAATGAGCAGTTCTTC. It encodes CASPLGSRGDNEQFF.

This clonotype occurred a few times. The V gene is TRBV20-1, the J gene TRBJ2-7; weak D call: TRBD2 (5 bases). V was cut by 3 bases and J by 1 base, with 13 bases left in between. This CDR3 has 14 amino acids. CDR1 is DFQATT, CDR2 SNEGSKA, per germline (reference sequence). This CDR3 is CSASFRGRSYEQYF. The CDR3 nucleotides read TGCAGTGCTAGTTTCCGGGGTAGGTCCTACGAGCAGTACTTC.

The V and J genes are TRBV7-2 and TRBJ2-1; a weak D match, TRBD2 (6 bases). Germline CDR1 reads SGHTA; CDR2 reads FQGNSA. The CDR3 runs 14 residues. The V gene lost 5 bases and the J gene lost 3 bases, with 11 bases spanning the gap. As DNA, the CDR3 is TGTGCCAGCAGCGATAGCGGCATCTACAATGAGCAGTTCTTC. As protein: CASSDSGIYNEQFF.

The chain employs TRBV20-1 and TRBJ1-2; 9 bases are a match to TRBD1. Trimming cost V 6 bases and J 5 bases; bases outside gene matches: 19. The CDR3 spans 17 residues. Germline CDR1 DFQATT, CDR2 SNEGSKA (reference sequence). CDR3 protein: CSAQLSGNRGPVYGYTF. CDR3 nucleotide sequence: TGCAGTGCCCAACTTTCCGGGAACAGGGGGCCGGTGTATGGCTACACCTTC.

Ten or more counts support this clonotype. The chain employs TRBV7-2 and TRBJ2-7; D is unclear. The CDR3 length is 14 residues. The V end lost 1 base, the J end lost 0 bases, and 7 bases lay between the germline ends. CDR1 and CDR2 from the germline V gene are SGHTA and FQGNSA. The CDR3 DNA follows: TGTGCCAGCAGCTTAGAGCCGCACTCCTACGAGCAGTACTTC. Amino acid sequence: CASSLEPHSYEQYF.

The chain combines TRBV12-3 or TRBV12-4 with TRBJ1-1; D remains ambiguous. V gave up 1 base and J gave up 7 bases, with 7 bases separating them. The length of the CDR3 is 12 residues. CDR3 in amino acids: CASSLGRREAFF. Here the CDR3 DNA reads TGTGCCAGCAGTTTAGGTCGACGTGAAGCTTTCTTT.

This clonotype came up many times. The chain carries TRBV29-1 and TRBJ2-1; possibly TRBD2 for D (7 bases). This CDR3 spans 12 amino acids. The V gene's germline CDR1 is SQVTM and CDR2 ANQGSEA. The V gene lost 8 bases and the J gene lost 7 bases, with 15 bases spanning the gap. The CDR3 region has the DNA TGCAGCTCTGGGGGGGGGACAAATGAGCAGTTCTTC. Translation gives CSSGGGTNEQFF.

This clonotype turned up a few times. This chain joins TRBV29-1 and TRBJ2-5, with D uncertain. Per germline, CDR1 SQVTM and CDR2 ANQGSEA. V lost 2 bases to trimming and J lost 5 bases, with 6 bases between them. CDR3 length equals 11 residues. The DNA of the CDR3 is TGCAGCGTTGAATCTTCGGAGACCCAGTACTTC. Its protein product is CSVESSETQYF.

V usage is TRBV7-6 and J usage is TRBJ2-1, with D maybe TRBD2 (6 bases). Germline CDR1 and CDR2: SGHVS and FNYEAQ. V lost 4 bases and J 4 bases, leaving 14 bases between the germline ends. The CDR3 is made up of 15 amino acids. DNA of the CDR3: TGTGCCAGCAGCTCGAGGCGGGGTCAGTACAATGAGCAGTTCTTC. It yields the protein CASSSRRGQYNEQFF. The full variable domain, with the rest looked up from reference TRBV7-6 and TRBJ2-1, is GAGVSQSPRYKVTKRGQDVALRCDPISGHVSLYWYRQALGQGPEFLTYFNYEAQQDKSGLPNDRFSAERPEGSISTLTIQRTEQRDSAMYRCASSSRRGQYNEQFFGPGTRLTVL.

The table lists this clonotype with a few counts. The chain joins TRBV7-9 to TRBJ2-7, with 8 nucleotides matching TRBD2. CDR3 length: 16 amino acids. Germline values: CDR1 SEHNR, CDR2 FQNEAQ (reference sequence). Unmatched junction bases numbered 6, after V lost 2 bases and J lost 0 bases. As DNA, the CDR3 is TGTGCCAGCAGCTTACCCCCGGGGGGGGACTCCTACGAGCAGTACTTC. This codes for CASSLPPGGDSYEQYF.

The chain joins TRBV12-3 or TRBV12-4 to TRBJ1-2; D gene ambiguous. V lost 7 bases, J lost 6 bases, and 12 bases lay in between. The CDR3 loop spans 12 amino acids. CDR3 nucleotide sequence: TGTGCCAGCACGCCTCTCGGGGATGGCTACACCTTC. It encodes CASTPLGDGYTF.